The rows below give T cell receptor beta chains drawn from one sample of a study of cytomegalovirus exposure and HLA in healthy donors. Clones were sequenced by immunoSEQ multiplex PCR, and TCRdb holds only the in-frame ones, with some missing. This table holds about 130,000 clones, less than 85% found once. Sequencing was performed on PBMCs. The receptors here all came from a female donor in good health and CMV-seronegative. The CDR3 runs from the conserved cysteine through the conserved F or W. The D gene is left open where the match is weak. Expanded clones are given a class, and other clones once, few, many or no size at all.

clone_size | j_call | v_call | cdr3_length | d_call | cdr3_nt | cdr3_aa
- | TRBJ1-2 | TRBV11-1 | 15 | - | TGTGCCAGCAGCTTAGACGCAGGGGCGGTCTATGGCTACACCTTC | CASSLDAGAVYGYTF
- | TRBJ2-7 | TRBV5-4 | 14 | - | TGTGCCAGCAGCTCGTCTGGCGCGGGCTACGAGCAGTACTTC | CASSSSGAGYEQYF
- | TRBJ1-4 | TRBV7-3 | 16 | - | TGTGCCAGCAGGCTTTGGAAACCTGGGCGCAATGAAAAACTGTTTTTT | CASRLWKPGRNEKLFF
- | TRBJ1-1 | TRBV15 | 14 | - | TGTGCCACCAGCCCTCGAAAGCGGCTGAGCGCAGCTTTCTTT | CATSPRKRLSAAFF
- | TRBJ1-1 | TRBV10-3 | 13 | TRBD1 | TGTGCCACAGGGACAGGGGGTCTAATAGGGGCTTTCTTT | CATGTGGLIGAFF
once | TRBJ2-7 | TRBV7-9 | 14 | - | TGTGCCAGCAACTTCCCGCCTAGCTCCTACGAGCAGTACTTC | CASNFPPSSYEQYF
- | TRBJ1-2 | TRBV7-9 | 16 | TRBD1 | TGTGCCAGCAGCGCGGCCGGACAGGGGGTTTTCTATGGCTACACCTTC | CASSAAGQGVFYGYTF
once | TRBJ1-5 | TRBV19 | 12 | - | TGTGCCAGTAGACACGTCAATCAGCCCCAGCATTTT | CASRHVNQPQHF
- | TRBJ2-7 | TRBV5-1 | 14 | - | TGCGCCAGCAGATGGGACACAGGGATCAACGAGCAGTACTTC | CASRWDTGINEQYF
few | TRBJ1-3 | TRBV6-1 | 15 | - | TGTGCCAGCAGTGAGAACCAGGATGGAGGAAACACCATATATTTT | CASSENQDGGNTIYF
- | TRBJ1-3 | TRBV6-5 | 15 | - | TGTGCCAGCACCACTCGGGGGGCGCCCGGAAACACCATATATTTT | CASTTRGAPGNTIYF
once | TRBJ2-7 | TRBV30 | 13 | - | TGTGCCTGGACCCCTCGGGGTCTTGGCGAGCAGTACTTC | CAWTPRGLGEQYF
- | TRBJ1-2 | TRBV11-2 | 15 | TRBD1 | TGTGCCAGCACCACACCCGGGACAGGGGTCTATGGCTACACCTTC | CASTTPGTGVYGYTF
- | TRBJ2-7 | TRBV11-3 | 14 | - | TGTGCCAGCAGCCCCCGCCGGGGGTCCTACGAGCAGTACTTC | CASSPRRGSYEQYF
- | TRBJ1-2 | TRBV25-1 | 15 | - | TGTGCCAGCAGCACTCTAGGTCAGGGCGACTATGGCTACACCTTC | CASSTLGQGDYGYTF
few | TRBJ2-7 | TRBV2 | 14 | - | TGTGCCAGTGGAGGGGAGCGGGCAACCTACGAGCAGTACTTC | CASGGERATYEQYF
- | TRBJ1-1 | TRBV4-2 | 13 | - | TGTGCCAACAGGCAATCAGGATACACTGAAGCTTTCTTT | CANRQSGYTEAFF
- | TRBJ1-4 | TRBV6-5 | 14 | - | TGTGCCAGCAGTTACGGTGGAGGGAACGAAAAACTGTTTTTT | CASSYGGGNEKLFF
- | TRBJ2-7 | TRBV10-3 | 13 | TRBD2 | TGTGCCATCCGGACTAGCGGGAGTTACGAGCAGTACTTC | CAIRTSGSYEQYF
- | TRBJ2-5 | TRBV7-9 | 14 | - | TGTGCCAGCAGTCCAACAGAGTACCAAGAGACCCAGTACTTC | CASSPTEYQETQYF
- | TRBJ2-5 | TRBV7-9 | 15 | TRBD2 | TGTGCCAGCAGCTTACAGGGACTAGCCTTGGGGAGCCAGTACTTC | CASSLQGLALGSQYF
once | TRBJ1-4 | TRBV4-1 | 13 | - | TGCGCCAGCAGCCAAGTCAGGGGTGAAAAACTGTTTTTT | CASSQVRGEKLFF
- | TRBJ2-4 | TRBV28 | 17 | TRBD1 | TGTGCCCGCCGGTCGACAGGGATGGCGTTAGCCAAAAACATTCAGTACTTC | CARRSTGMALAKNIQYF
- | TRBJ2-3 | TRBV2 | 15 | - | TGTGCCAGCAGGGACCGACAGGGAGGAACAGATACGCAGTATTTT | CASRDRQGGTDTQYF
- | TRBJ1-4 | TRBV6-5 | 15 | TRBD1 | TGTGCCAGCAGTTACGACGCCAGGGGGAATGAAAAACTGTTTTTT | CASSYDARGNEKLFF
- | TRBJ1-1 | TRBV18 | 14 | TRBD1 | TGTGCCAGCTCACCCGGGACAGGGGACTCTGAAGCTTTCTTT | CASSPGTGDSEAFF